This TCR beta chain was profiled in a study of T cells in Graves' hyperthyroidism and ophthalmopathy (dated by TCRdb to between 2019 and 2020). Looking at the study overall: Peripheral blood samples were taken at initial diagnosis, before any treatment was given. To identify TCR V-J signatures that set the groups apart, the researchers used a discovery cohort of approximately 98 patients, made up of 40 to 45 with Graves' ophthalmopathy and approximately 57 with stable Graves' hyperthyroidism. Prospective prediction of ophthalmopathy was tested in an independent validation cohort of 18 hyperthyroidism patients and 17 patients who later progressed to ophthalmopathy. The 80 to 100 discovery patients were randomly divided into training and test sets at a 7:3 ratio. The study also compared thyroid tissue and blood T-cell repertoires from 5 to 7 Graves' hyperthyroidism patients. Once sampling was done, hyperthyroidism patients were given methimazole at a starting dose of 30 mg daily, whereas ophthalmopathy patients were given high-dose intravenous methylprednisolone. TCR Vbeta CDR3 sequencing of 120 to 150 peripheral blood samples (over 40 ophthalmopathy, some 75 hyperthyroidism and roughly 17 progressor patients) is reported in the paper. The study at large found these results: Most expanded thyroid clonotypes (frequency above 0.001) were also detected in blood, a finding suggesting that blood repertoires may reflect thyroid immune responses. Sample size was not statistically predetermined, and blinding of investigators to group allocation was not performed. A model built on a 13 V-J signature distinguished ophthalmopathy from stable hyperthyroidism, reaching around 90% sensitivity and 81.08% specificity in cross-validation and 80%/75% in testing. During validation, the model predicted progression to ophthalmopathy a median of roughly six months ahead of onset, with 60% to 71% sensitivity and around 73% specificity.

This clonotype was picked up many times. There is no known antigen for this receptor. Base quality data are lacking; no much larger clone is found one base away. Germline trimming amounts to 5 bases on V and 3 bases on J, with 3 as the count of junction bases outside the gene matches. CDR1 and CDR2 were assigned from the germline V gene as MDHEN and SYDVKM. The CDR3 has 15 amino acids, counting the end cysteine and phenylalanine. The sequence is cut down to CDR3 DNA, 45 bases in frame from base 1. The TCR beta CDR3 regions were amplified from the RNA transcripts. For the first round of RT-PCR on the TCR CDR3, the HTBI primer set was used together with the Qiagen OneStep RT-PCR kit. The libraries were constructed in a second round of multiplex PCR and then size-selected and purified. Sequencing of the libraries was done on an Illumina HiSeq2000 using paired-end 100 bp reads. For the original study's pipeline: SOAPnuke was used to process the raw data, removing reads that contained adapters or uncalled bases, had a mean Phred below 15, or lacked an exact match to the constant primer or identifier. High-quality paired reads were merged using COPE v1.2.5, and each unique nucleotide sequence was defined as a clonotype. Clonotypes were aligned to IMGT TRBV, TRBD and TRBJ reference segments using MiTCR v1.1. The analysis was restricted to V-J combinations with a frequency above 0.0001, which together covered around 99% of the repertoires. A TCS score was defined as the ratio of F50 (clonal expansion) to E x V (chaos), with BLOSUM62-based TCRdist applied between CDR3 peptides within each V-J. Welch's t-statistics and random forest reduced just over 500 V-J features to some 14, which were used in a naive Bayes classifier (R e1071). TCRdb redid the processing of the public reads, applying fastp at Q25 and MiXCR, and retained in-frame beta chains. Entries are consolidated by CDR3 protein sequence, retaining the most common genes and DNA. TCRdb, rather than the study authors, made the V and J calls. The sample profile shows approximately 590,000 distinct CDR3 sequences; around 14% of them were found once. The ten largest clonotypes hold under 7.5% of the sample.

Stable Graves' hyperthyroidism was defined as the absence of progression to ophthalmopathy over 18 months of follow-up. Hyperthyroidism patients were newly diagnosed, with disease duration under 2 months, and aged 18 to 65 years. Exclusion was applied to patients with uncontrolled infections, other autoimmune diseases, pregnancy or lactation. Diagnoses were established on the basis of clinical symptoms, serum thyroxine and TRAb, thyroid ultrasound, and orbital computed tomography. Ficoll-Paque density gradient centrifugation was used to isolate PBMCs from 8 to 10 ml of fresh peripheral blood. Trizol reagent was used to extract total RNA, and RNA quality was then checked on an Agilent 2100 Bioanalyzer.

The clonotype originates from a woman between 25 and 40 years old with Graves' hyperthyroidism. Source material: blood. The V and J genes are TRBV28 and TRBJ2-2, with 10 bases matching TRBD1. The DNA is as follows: TGTGCCAGCAGTCCGGGACAGGGGTACACCGGGGAGCTGTTTTTT. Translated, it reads CASSPGQGYTGELFF.